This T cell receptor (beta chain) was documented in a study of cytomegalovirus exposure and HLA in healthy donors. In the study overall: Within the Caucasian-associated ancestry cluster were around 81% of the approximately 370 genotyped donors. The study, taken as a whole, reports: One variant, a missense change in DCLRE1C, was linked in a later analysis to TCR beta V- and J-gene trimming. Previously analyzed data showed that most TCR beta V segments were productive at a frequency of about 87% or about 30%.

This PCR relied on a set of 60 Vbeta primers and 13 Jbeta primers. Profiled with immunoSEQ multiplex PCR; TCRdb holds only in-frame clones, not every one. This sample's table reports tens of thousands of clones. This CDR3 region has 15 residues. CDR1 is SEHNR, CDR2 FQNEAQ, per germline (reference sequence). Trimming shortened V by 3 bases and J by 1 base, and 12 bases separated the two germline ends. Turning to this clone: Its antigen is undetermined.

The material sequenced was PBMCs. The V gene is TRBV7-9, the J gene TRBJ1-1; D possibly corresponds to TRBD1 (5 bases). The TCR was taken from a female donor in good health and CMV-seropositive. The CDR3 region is CASSFLTTANTEAFF. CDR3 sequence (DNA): TGTGCCAGCAGCTTTCTAACGACAGCGAACACTGAAGCTTTCTTT.